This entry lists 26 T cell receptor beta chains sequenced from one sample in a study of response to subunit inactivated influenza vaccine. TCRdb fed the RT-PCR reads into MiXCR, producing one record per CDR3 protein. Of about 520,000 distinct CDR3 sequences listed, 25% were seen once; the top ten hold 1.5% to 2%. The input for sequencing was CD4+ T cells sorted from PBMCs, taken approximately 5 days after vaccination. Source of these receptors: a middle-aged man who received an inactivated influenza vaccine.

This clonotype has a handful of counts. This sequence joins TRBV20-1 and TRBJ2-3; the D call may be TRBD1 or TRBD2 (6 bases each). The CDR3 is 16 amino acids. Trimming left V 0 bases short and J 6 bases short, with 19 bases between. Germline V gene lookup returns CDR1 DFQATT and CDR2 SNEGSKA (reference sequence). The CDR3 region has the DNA TGCAGTGCTAGAGATCGAAGACTAGGGGGTGAGGATACGCAGTATTTT. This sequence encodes CSARDRRLGGEDTQYF.

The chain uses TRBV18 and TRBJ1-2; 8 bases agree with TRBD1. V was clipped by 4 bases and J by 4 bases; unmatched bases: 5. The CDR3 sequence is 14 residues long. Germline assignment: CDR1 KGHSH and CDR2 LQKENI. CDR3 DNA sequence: TGTGCCAGCTCACTCCAGGACAGGGCCTATGGCTACACCTTC. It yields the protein CASSLQDRAYGYTF.

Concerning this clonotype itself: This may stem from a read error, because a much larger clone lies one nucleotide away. The CDR3 reads CASSLYRGTDTQYF. CDR3 sequence (DNA): TGCGCCAGCAGCTTGTACAGGGGCACAGATACGCAGTATTTT. The chain uses TRBV5-1 and TRBJ2-3, with D maybe TRBD1 (6 bases). Trimming removed 1 base at V and 1 base at J, with 7 bases between. Germline lookup yields CDR1 SGHRS and CDR2 YFSETQ. The CDR3 length is 14 residues.

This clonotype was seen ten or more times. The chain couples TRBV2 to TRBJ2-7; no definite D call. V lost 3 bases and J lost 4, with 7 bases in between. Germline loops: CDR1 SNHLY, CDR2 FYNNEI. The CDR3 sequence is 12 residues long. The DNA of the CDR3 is TGTGCCAGCAGTGAGTTGGGATACGAGCAGTACTTC. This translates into CASSELGYEQYF.

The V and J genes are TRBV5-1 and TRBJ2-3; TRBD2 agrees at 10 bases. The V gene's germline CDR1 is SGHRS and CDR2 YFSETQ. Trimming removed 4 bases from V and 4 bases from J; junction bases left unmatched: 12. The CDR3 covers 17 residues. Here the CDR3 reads CASSPGLASQRADTQYF. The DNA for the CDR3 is TGCGCCAGCAGCCCGGGACTAGCGTCCCAAAGGGCAGATACGCAGTATTTT.

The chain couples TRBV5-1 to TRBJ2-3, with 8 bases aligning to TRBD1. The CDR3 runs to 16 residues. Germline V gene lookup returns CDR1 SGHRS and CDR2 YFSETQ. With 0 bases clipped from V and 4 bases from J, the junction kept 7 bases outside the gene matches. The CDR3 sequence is CASSLGTGHRADTQYF. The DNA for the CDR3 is TGCGCCAGCAGCTTGGGGACAGGGCATCGGGCAGATACGCAGTATTTT.

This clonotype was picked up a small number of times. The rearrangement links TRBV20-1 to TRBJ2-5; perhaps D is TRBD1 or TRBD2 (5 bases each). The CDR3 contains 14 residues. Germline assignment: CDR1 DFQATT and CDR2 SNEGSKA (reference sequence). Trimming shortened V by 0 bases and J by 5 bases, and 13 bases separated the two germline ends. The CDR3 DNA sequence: TGCAGTGCTAGAGATGGGGACGCGGGCGAGACCCAGTACTTC. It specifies CSARDGDAGETQYF.

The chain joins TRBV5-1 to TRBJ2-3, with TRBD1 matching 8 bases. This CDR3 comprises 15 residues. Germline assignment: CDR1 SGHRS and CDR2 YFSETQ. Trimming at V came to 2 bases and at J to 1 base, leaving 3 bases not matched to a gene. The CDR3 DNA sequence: TGCGCCAGCAGCTTCGGGACAGGAGGCACAGATACGCAGTATTTT. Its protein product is CASSFGTGGTDTQYF.

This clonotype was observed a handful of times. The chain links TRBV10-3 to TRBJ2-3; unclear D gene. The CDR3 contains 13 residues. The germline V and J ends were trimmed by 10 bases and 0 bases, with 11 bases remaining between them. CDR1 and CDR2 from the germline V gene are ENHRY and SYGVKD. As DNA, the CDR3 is TGTGCCACCCTTATGAGGAGCACAGATACGCAGTATTTT. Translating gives CATLMRSTDTQYF.

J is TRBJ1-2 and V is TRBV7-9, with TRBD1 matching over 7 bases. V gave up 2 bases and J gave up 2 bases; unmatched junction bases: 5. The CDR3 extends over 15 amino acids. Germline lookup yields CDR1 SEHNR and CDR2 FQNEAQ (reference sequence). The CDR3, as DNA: TGTGCCAGCAGCTTATTTTCGGACAGGAACTATGGCTACACCTTC. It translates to CASSLFSDRNYGYTF.

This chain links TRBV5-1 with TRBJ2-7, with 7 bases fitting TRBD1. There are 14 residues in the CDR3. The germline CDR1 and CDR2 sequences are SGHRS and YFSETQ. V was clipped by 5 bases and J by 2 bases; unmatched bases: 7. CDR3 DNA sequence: TGCGCCAGCAGAAATCGGGACAGAACCTACGAGCAGTACTTC. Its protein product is CASRNRDRTYEQYF.

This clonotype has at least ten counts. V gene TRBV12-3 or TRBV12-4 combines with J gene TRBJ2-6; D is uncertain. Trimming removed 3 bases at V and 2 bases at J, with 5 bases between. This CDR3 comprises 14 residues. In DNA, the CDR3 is TGTGCCAGCAGTTTTGACCCTGGGGCCAACGTCCTGACTTTC. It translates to CASSFDPGANVLTF.

The CDR3 coding sequence is TGCAGCGTCACCGGGAGGATCAACTCCTACGAGCAGTACTTC. It translates to CSVTGRINSYEQYF. The J gene is TRBJ2-7, the V gene TRBV29-1; TRBD2 agrees at 7 bases. The CDR3 covers 14 residues. Trimming took 6 bases from V and 0 from J; bases not matched to a gene: 8. From germline, CDR1 is SQVTM and CDR2 ANQGSEA.

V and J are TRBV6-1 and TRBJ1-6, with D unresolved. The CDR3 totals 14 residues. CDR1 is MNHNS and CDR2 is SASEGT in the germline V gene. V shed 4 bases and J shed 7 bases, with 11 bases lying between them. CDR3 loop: CASSGPSGNSPLHF. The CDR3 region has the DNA TGTGCCAGCAGTGGCCCTTCGGGAAATTCACCCCTCCACTTT.

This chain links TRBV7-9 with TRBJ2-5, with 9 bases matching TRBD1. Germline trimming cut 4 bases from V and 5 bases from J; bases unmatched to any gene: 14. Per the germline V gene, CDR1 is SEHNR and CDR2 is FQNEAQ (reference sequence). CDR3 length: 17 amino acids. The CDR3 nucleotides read TGTGCCAGCAGCTCACTTAATGCCGGGACAGGGAGGGAGACCCAGTACTTC. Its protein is CASSSLNAGTGRETQYF.

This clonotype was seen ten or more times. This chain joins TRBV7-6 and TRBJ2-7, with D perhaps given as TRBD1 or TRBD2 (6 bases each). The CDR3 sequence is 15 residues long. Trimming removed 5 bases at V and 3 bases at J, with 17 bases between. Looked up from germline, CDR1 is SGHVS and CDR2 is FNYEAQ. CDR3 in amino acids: CASSPTTGAVYEQYF. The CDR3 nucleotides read TGTGCCAGCAGCCCAACAACGGGGGCGGTCTACGAGCAGTACTTC. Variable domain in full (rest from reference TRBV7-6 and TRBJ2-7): GAGVSQSPRYKVTKRGQDVALRCDPISGHVSLYWYRQALGQGPEFLTYFNYEAQQDKSGLPNDRFSAERPEGSISTLTIQRTEQRDSAMYRCASSPTTGAVYEQYFGPGTRLTVT.

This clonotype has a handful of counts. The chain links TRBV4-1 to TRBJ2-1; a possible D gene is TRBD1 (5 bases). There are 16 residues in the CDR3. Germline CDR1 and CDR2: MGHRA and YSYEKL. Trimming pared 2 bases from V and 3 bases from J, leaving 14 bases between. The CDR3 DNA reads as TGCGCCAGCAGCCAACTTAGTGGGGCCTTCTACAATGAGCAGTTCTTC. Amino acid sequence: CASSQLSGAFYNEQFF.

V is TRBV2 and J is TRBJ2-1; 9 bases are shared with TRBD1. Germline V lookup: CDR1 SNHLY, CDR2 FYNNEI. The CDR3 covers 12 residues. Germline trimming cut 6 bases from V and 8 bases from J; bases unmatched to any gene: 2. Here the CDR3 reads CASRRTGDEQFF. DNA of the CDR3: TGTGCCAGCAGACGGACAGGGGATGAGCAGTTCTTC.

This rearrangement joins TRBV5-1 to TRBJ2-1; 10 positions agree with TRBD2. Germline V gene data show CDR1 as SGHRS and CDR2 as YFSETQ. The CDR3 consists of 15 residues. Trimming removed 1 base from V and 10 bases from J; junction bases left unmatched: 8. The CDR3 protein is CASSLFLAGAGEQFF. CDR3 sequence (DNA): TGCGCCAGCAGCTTGTTCCTAGCGGGGGCCGGGGAGCAGTTCTTC.

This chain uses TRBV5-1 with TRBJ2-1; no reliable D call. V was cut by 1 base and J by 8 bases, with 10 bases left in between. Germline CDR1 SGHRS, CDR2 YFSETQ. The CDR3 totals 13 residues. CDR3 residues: CASSLSWVDEQFF. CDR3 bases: TGCGCCAGCAGCTTGAGCTGGGTCGATGAGCAGTTCTTC.

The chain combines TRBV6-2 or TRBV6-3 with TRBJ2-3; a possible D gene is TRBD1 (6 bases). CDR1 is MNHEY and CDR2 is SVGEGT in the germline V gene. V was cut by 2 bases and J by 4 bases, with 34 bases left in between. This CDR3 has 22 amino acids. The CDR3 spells CASSYEGVTGGHTHTLADTQYF. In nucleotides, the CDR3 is TGTGCCAGCAGTTACGAAGGGGTGACAGGAGGACACACTCACACTTTGGCAGATACGCAGTATTTT.

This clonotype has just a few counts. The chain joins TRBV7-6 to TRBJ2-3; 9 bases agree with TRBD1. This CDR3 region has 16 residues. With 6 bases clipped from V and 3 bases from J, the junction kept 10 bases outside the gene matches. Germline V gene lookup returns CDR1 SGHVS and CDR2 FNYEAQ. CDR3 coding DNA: TGTGCCAGCAGTTCGAGGGGGACAGGGTTAACAGATACGCAGTATTTT. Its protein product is CASSSRGTGLTDTQYF.

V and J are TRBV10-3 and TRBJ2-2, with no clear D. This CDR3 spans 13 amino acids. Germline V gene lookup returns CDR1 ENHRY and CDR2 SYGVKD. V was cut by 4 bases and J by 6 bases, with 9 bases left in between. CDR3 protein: CAISVTSAGELFF. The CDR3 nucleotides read TGTGCCATCAGTGTGACTTCGGCCGGGGAGCTGTTTTTT.

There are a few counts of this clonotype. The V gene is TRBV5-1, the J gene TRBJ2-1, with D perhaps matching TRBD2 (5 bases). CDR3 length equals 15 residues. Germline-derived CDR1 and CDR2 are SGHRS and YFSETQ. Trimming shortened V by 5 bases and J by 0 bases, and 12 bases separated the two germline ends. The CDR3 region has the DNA TGCGCCAGCAGGGACGCGGGCTACTCCTACAATGAGCAGTTCTTC. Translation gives CASRDAGYSYNEQFF.

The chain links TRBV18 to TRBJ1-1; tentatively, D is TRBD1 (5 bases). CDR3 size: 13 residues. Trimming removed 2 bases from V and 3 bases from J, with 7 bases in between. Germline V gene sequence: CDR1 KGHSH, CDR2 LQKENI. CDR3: CASSPGAHTEAFF. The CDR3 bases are TGTGCCAGCTCACCAGGGGCGCACACTGAAGCTTTCTTT.

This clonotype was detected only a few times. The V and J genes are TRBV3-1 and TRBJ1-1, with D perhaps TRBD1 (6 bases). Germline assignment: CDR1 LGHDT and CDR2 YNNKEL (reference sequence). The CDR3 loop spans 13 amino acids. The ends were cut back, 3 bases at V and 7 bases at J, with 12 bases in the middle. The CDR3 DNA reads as TGTGCCAGCAGCCACACCCCAGGGGTTGAAGCTTTCTTT. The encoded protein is CASSHTPGVEAFF.